Given below is one TCR beta chain in context. This specimen comes from a study of blood T cell repertoires in COVID-19. Across the study: Italy, Spain and the United States were the sources of the convalescent and acute COVID-19 samples. T cells, B-cell-depleted T cells, or PBMCs provided the cDNA or gDNA that served as material.

Germline values: CDR1 SGHTA, CDR2 FQGTGA. The CDR3 runs 15 residues. V was pared by 4 bases and J by 6 bases, with 8 bases of the junction left unmatched. In the authors' workflow: Estimates of nucleated cell counts were drawn from the amplification of reference gene primers. The method was immunoSEQ multiplex PCR; TCRdb's version includes in-frame clones alone and lacks a portion of them. V and J calls and clone size follow that table, whereas D and trimming were derived from the DNA. The sample shows fewer than 400,000 clones, around four fifths of them seen only once. The sequence was obtained from a man between 25 and 39 years old with active or convalescent COVID-19. The sequenced sample consisted of peripheral blood. The chain combines TRBV7-3 with TRBJ1-2, with 10 bases lining up with TRBD1. The DNA for the CDR3 is TGTGCCAGCAGCTCCTCCCCGGGGACAGGGGATGGCTACACCTTC. Its translation: CASSSSPGTGDGYTF.